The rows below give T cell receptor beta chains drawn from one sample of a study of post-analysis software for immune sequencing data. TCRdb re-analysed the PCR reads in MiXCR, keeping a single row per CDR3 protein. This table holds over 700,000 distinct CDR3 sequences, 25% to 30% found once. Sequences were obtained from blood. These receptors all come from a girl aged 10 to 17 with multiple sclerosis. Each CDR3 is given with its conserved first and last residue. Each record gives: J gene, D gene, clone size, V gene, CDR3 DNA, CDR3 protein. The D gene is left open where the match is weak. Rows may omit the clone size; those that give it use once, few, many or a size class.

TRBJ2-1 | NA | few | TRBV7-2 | TGTGCCAGCAGGATTGTCCCGAAGGACAATGAGCAGTTCTTC | CASRIVPKDNEQFF
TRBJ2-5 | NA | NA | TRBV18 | TGTGCCAGCTCACCGACCCACCAAGAGACCCAGTACTTC | CASSPTHQETQYF
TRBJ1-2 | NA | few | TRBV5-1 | TGCGCCAGCAGTTGGTCTCGGACAGACCGGCGAGGCTACACCTTC | CASSWSRTDRRGYTF
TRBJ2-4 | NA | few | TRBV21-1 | TGTGCCAGCAGCAAAGTGGGGGGTAGCATTCAGTACTTC | CASSKVGGSIQYF
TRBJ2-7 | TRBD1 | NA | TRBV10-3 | TGTGCCAGCAGGGGTCGGACAGGGGAAATTTACGAGCAGTACTTC | CASRGRTGEIYEQYF
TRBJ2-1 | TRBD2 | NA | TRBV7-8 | TGTGCCAGCAGACCCAGACTAGCGGGAGACCATGAGCAGTTCTTC | CASRPRLAGDHEQFF
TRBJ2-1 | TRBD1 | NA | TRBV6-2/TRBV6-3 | TGTGCCAGCAAACCCAGGGGGAGCTCCTACAATGAGCAGTTCTTC | CASKPRGSSYNEQFF
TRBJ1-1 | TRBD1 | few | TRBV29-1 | TGCAGCGTCGCGACAGGGGGCCTCGACACTGAAGCTTTCTTT | CSVATGGLDTEAFF
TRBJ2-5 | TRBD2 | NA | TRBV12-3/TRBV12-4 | TGTGCCAGCTCCGGACTAGCGGGGGCCCAAGAGACCCAGTACTTC | CASSGLAGAQETQYF
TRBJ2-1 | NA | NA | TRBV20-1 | TGCAGTGCCCCGACAGTAGTTGCCTACAATGAGCAGTTCTTC | CSAPTVVAYNEQFF
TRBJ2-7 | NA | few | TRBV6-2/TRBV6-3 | TGTGCCAGCAGTACAGACAGGAACTACGAGCAGTACTTC | CASSTDRNYEQYF
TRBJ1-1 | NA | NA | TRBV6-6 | TGTGCCAGCAAATACCCCACTGAAGCTTTCTTT | CASKYPTEAFF
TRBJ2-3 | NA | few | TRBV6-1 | TGTGCCAGGGAGGGGGGGGCCACCTTCGCCACAGATACGCAGTATTTT | CAREGGATFATDTQYF
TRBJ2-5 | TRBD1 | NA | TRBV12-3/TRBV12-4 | TGTGCCAGCACTCAAGCGACAGGGGTGGCAGAGACCCAGTACTTC | CASTQATGVAETQYF
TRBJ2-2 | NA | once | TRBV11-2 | TGTGCCAGCAGCTTAGAAGTGTGGGGCGGGGAGCTGTTTTTT | CASSLEVWGGELFF
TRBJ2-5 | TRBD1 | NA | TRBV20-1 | TGCAGTGAAACTAACAGGGGGGAAGAGACCCAGTACTTC | CSETNRGEETQYF
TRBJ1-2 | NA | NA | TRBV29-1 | TGCAGCGTTGAAGACTGGACTGCTAACTATGGCTACACCTTC | CSVEDWTANYGYTF
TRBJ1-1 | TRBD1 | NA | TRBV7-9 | TGTGCCAGCAGCTTCCCCGGTTGGGACAGGGCTCGAGCTTTCTTT | CASSFPGWDRARAFF
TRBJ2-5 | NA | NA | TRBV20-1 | TGCAGTGCTCCGACAGACAGGTGGTACCAAAAGACCCAGTACTTC | CSAPTDRWYQKTQYF
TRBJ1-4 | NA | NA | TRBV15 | TGTGCCACCAGCGGCCCGGGTGCGGGGCTGGCTAATGAAAAACTGTTTTTT | CATSGPGAGLANEKLFF
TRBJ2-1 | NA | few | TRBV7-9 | TGTGCCAGCAGCTTAGCTGGCCCACACAATGAGCAGTTCTTC | CASSLAGPHNEQFF
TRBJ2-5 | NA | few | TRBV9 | TGTGCCAGCAGCCCACGCCCTCTGTTGTTGGGGGAGACCCAGTACTTC | CASSPRPLLLGETQYF
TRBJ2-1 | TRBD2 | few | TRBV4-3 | TGCGCCAGCAGCCAAGAACGGGCTGGGCGGGGGAGCACTTACAATGAGCAGTTCTTC | CASSQERAGRGSTYNEQFF
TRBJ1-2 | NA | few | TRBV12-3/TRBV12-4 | TGTGCCAGCAGTATCCGCGGCGGGACCGTCTATGGCTACACCTTC | CASSIRGGTVYGYTF
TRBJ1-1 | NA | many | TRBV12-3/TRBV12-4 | TGTGCCAGCAGTTTAGGCGACAGGACGAACACTGAAGCTTTCTTT | CASSLGDRTNTEAFF
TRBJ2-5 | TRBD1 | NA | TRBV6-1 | TGTGCCAGCAGCTCCGGGACAGGGAATGAAGAGACCCAGTACTTC | CASSSGTGNEETQYF
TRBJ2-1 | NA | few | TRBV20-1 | TGCAGTGCCCCCCGGACAGTATTATCAGAGACCCAGTTCTTC | CSAPRTVLSETQFF
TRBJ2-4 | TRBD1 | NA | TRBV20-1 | TGCAGTGCTAGAAAGCCTGGGGGACAGGGGGCAGGAAACATTCAGTACTTC | CSARKPGGQGAGNIQYF
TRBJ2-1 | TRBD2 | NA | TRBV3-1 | TGTGCCAGCAGCCCGATAGCGGGAAATTCCCACGATGAGCAGTTCTTC | CASSPIAGNSHDEQFF
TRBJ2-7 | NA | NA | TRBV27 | TGTGCCAGCAGTTCAGGCAGGGGGGCCTACGAGCAGTACTTC | CASSSGRGAYEQYF
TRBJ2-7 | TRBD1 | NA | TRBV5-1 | TGCGCCAGCAGCGTGGCAGGGACAGGGGTCCCTGGGGAGCAGTACTTC | CASSVAGTGVPGEQYF
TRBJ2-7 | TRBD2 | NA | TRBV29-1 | TGCAGCGTCCTTAGCGGGAAGAGCTCCTACGAGCAGTACTTC | CSVLSGKSSYEQYF
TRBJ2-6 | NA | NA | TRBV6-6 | TGTGCCAGCAGTTACGGGACGAACCCGGCTGGGGCCAACGTCCTGACTTTC | CASSYGTNPAGANVLTF
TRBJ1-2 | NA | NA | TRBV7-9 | TGTGCCAGCAGGAACGACAGGCGAAGCTATGGCTACACCTTC | CASRNDRRSYGYTF
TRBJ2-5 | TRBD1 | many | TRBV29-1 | TGCAGCGCCGAGTCCCGGGACAGGGGCCAAGAGACCCAGTACTTC | CSAESRDRGQETQYF
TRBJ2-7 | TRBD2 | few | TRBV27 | TGTGCCAGCAGTCGGGGGGGACTAGCGGGAGGGCCCTCCTACGAGCAGTACTTC | CASSRGGLAGGPSYEQYF
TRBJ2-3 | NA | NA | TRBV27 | TGTGCCAGCAGTTTAGGGTATACGCAGTATTTT | CASSLGYTQYF
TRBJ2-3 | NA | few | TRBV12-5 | TGTGCTAGTGCCCTTCGGACAGACACAGATACGCAGTATTTT | CASALRTDTDTQYF
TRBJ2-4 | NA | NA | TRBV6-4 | TGTGCCAGCAGTGAGGCGCTTGTGTACAGAATGGACAAAAACATTCAGTACTTC | CASSEALVYRMDKNIQYF
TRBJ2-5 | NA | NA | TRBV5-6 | TGTGCCAGCAGCTTGTCCAGTAAAATAGAGACCCAGTACTTC | CASSLSSKIETQYF
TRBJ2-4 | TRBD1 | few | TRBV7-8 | TGTGCCAGCAGCCTCCGGGACAGGGGATACGGGCAGTACTTC | CASSLRDRGYGQYF
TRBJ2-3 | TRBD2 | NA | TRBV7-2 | TGTGCCAGCAGCTTAGTAGGTGGACTAGCGGACACAGATACGCAGTATTTT | CASSLVGGLADTDTQYF
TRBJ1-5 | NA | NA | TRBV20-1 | TGCAGTGCTTTCGACTCCTGGGGACAGCCCCAGCATTTT | CSAFDSWGQPQHF
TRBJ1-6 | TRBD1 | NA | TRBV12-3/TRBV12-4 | TGTGCCAGCAGCGGGGCAGGGGGCTCCTATAATTCACCCCTCCACTTT | CASSGAGGSYNSPLHF
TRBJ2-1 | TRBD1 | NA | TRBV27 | TGTGCCAGCAGGAGGATAAACACAGGGGTCGATGAGCAGTTCTTC | CASRRINTGVDEQFF
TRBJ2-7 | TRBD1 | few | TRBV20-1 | TGCAGTGCTAGATCCAGCGGCCTAGGGTGGGCCAGGGGGCGACACGAGCAGTACTTC | CSARSSGLGWARGRHEQYF
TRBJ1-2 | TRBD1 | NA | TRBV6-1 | TGTGCCAGCAGCGGACAGGGAATAAGTTATGGCTACACCTTC | CASSGQGISYGYTF
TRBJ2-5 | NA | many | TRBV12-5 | TGTGCTAGTGGTTTAGGTGGAGAGACCCAGTACTTC | CASGLGGETQYF
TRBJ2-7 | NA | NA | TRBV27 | TGTGCCAGCATCGGCGGTTCGGGGCCCTACGAGCAGTACTTC | CASIGGSGPYEQYF
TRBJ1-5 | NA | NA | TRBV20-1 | TGCAGTGCTAGAGCGGGGGTCGGCAGGCAGCCCCAGCATTTT | CSARAGVGRQPQHF
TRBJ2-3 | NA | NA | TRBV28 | TGTGCCAGCAGTCATCAGAGCGCCTCTAGCACAGATACGCAGTATTTT | CASSHQSASSTDTQYF
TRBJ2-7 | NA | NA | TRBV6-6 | TGTGCCAGCAGTTCCCTGGCAGAAAACAATGAGCAGTACTTC | CASSSLAENNEQYF
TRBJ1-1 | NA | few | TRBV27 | TGTGCCAGCAGTTTTGTCCTGGGCACTGAAGCTTTCTTT | CASSFVLGTEAFF
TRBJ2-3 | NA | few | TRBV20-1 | TGCAGTGCTAGCGGGGAGGCCGAAGCGGTAGATACGCAGTATTTT | CSASGEAEAVDTQYF
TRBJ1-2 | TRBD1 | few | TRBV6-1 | TGTGCCAGCAGGCCTTCAACCACAACAGGGGGCGAGGGGTATGGCTACACCTTC | CASRPSTTTGGEGYGYTF
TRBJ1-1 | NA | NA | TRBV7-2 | TGTGCCAGCAGCCCAGACGGGACGGTGAACACTGAAGCTTTCTTT | CASSPDGTVNTEAFF
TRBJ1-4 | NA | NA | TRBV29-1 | TGCAGCGTTTTTACTAATGAAAAACTGTTTTTT | CSVFTNEKLFF
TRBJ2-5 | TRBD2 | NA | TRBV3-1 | TGTGCCAGCAGCGACAGACTAGCATCAGAGACCCAGTACTTC | CASSDRLASETQYF
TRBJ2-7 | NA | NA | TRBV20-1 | TGCAGTGCTAGAGGCGGGTGGCAAAACGAGCAGTACTTC | CSARGGWQNEQYF
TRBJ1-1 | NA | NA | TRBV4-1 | TGCGCCAGCAGCCGGGAAAAGTCGGCGGGAACTGAAGCTTTCTTT | CASSREKSAGTEAFF